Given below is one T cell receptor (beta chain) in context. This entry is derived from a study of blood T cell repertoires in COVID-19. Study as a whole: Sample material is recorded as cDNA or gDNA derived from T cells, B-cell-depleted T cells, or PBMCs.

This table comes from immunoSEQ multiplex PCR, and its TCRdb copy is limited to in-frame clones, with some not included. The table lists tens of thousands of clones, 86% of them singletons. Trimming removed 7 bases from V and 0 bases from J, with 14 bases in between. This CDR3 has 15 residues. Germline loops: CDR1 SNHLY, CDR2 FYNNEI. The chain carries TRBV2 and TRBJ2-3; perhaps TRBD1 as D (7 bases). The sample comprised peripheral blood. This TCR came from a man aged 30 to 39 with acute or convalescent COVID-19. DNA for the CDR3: TGTGCCAGCAACACACAGGGGACTAGCACAGATACGCAGTATTTT. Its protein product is CASNTQGTSTDTQYF.